This is a list of T cell receptor beta chains from one sample in a study of blood T cell repertoires in COVID-19. Produced via immunoSEQ multiplex PCR; TCRdb's table is partial and in-frame only. This sample yields about 240,000 clones, of which roughly 80% are seen a single time; roughly 3.2% belongs to the top ten. Input material: peripheral blood. Receptor source: a woman aged 18-29 years with acute or convalescent COVID-19. The CDR3 runs from the conserved cysteine through the conserved F or W. The D gene is left open where the match is weak. Some rows have no size entry. The others give once, few or many, or a class for an expanded clone.

j_call,v_call,d_call,clone_size,cdr3_aa,cdr3_nt
TRBJ2-3,TRBV28,TRBD2,.,CASSFLLAGRTDTQYF,TGTGCCAGCAGTTTCCTCCTAGCGGGGCGCACAGATACGCAGTATTTT
TRBJ2-2,TRBV11-2,TRBD1,.,CASSLGLFAGQGAGELFF,TGTGCCAGCAGCTTAGGACTTTTTGCTGGACAGGGGGCCGGGGAGCTGTTTTTT
TRBJ2-5,TRBV7-6,TRBD1,once,CASSGQVETQYF,TGTGCCAGCAGCGGACAGGTAGAGACCCAGTACTTC
TRBJ2-5,TRBV7-6,TRBD2,once,CASSLEAGGRSRETQYF,TGTGCCAGCAGCTTAGAGGCGGGAGGGCGGAGTAGAGAGACCCAGTACTTC
TRBJ2-7,TRBV3-1/TRBV3-2,.,.,CASSVSRVSGLEQYF,TGTGCCAGCAGCGTCTCCAGGGTATCGGGACTCGAGCAGTACTTC
TRBJ2-7,TRBV12-3/TRBV12-4,TRBD1,.,CASVGQGSDEQYF,TGTGCCAGCGTTGGACAGGGATCGGACGAGCAGTACTTC
TRBJ1-2,TRBV7-9,.,.,CASSLGGGNYGYTF,TGTGCCAGCAGCTTAGGCGGGGGGAACTATGGCTACACCTTC
TRBJ2-1,TRBV6-1,TRBD2,.,CASSDPERETGEQFF,TGTGCCAGCAGTGATCCGGAGCGGGAGACTGGTGAGCAGTTCTTC
TRBJ2-3,TRBV28,TRBD1,many,CASSSDRVGADTQYF,TGTGCCAGCAGCTCCGACAGGGTGGGCGCAGATACGCAGTATTTT
TRBJ2-2,TRBV19,TRBD2,once,CASTGLARTGELFF,TGTGCCAGTACAGGACTAGCGCGCACCGGGGAGCTGTTTTTT
TRBJ2-3,TRBV5-4,.,.,CAIVGGDTQYF,TGTGCCATCGTCGGAGGAGATACGCAGTATTTT
TRBJ2-7,TRBV6-6,.,.,CASSHGTPYEQYF,TGTGCCAGCAGCCACGGGACACCCTACGAGCAGTACTTC
TRBJ1-4,TRBV27,.,once,CASSLWQGAEKLFF,TGTGCCAGCAGTTTGTGGCAGGGCGCTGAAAAACTGTTTTTT
TRBJ2-7,TRBV28,TRBD2,once,CASSLVRGSYEQYF,TGTGCCAGCAGTTTGGTGCGGGGGTCCTACGAGCAGTACTTC
TRBJ2-7,TRBV30,.,.,CAWGTYEQYF,TGTGCCTGGGGCACCTACGAGCAGTACTTC
TRBJ1-5,TRBV7-6,TRBD1,.,CASSLSSGTGGSNQPQHF,TGTGCCAGCAGCTTATCCTCCGGGACAGGGGGCAGCAATCAGCCCCAGCATTTT
TRBJ2-6,TRBV19,TRBD1,.,CASSPRTGDYPSGANVLTF,TGTGCCAGTAGTCCCCGGACAGGGGACTACCCCTCTGGGGCCAACGTCCTGACTTTC
TRBJ2-1,TRBV7-9,.,.,CASSAPGVGNEQFF,TGTGCCAGCAGCGCGCCTGGAGTTGGGAATGAGCAGTTCTTC
TRBJ1-2,TRBV27,TRBD1,.,CASSSSSGQGVYGYTF,TGTGCCAGCAGTTCTTCTTCGGGACAGGGTGTCTATGGCTACACCTTC
TRBJ2-3,TRBV19,.,.,CASSINERTSTDTQYF,TGTGCCAGTAGTATAAACGAGCGGACTAGCACAGATACGCAGTATTTT
TRBJ2-7,TRBV14,.,.,CASSNRREYGTYEQYF,TGTGCCAGCAGCAACAGACGGGAGTACGGGACCTACGAGCAGTACTTC
TRBJ1-1,TRBV6-4,.,.,CASSTTADTEAFF,TGTGCCAGCTCAACCACGGCGGACACTGAAGCTTTCTTT
TRBJ2-7,TRBV6-4,.,once,CASSNEQGGEQYF,TGTGCCAGCAGTAACGAACAGGGGGGGGAGCAGTACTTC
TRBJ1-1,TRBV29-1,TRBD1,.,CSVSGQLNTEAFF,TGCAGCGTGTCGGGACAGCTGAACACTGAAGCTTTCTTT
TRBJ2-5,TRBV7-2,.,.,CASSPPKLETQYF,TGTGCCAGCAGCCCCCCCAAATTAGAGACCCAGTACTTC
TRBJ2-2,TRBV27,TRBD2,.,CASSSLSGRRVNTGELFF,TGTGCCAGCAGTTCTCTTAGCGGGAGGAGAGTGAACACCGGGGAGCTGTTTTTT
TRBJ1-1,TRBV7-2,TRBD1,.,CASSQQGRTEAFF,TGTGCCAGCAGCCAACAGGGGCGAACTGAAGCTTTCTTT
TRBJ2-7,TRBV7-2,TRBD2,.,CASSSSSGSNPYEQYF,TGTGCCAGCAGCTCCTCTAGCGGGAGTAATCCCTACGAGCAGTACTTC
TRBJ1-2,TRBV20-1,.,.,CSASRESGYTF,TGCAGTGCTAGTCGGGAATCCGGCTACACCTTC
TRBJ1-2,TRBV7-9,TRBD1,.,CASSLAGTGKRSGYTF,TGTGCCAGCAGCTTAGCGGGGACAGGGAAACGGAGTGGCTACACCTTC
TRBJ1-2,TRBV27,.,.,CASSLSLRGGLNYGYTF,TGTGCCAGCAGTTTATCTCTCCGGGGTGGCCTTAACTATGGCTACACCTTC
TRBJ2-7,TRBV6-6,TRBD1,.,CASRPGQGSYEQYF,TGTGCCAGCAGGCCGGGACAGGGCTCCTACGAGCAGTACTTC
TRBJ2-1,TRBV18,TRBD2,once,CASSPGTSVNEQFF,TGTGCCAGCTCACCAGGGACTAGCGTCAATGAGCAGTTCTTC
TRBJ1-6,TRBV13,.,once,CASSLGAGSYNSPLHF,TGTGCCAGCAGCTTAGGGGCAGGCTCCTATAATTCACCCCTCCACTTT
TRBJ2-3,TRBV7-9,TRBD2,.,CASSLGLAGPTDTQYF,TGTGCCAGCAGCTTAGGACTAGCGGGCCCCACAGATACGCAGTATTTT
TRBJ2-1,TRBV9,TRBD2,.,CASTRLADHNEQFF,TGTGCCAGCACCCGACTAGCAGATCACAATGAGCAGTTCTTC
TRBJ2-1,TRBV7-2,.,many,CASSLAALAGQDEQFF,TGTGCCAGCAGCTTAGCGGCCCTAGCGGGACAGGACGAGCAGTTCTTC
TRBJ2-1,TRBV3-1/TRBV3-2,TRBD2,.,CASSQPAGGVYNEQFF,TGTGCCAGCAGCCAACCAGCGGGGGGAGTCTACAATGAGCAGTTCTTC
TRBJ2-7,TRBV3-1/TRBV3-2,TRBD2,.,CASSQEDGRAFNEQYF,TGTGCCAGCAGCCAAGAGGACGGGAGGGCCTTCAACGAGCAGTACTTC
TRBJ2-7,TRBV3-1/TRBV3-2,.,.,CASSQVNYEQYF,TGTGCCAGCAGCCAAGTAAACTACGAGCAGTACTTC
TRBJ2-7,TRBV28,TRBD2,.,CASSYQGREGPAGYEQYF,TGTGCCAGCAGTTACCAGGGCAGGGAAGGGCCAGCGGGGTACGAGCAGTACTTC
TRBJ2-5,TRBV9,.,.,CASSVAFASWETQYF,TGTGCCAGCAGCGTAGCTTTCGCTAGCTGGGAGACCCAGTACTTC
TRBJ2-3,TRBV20-1,.,.,CSASLGSTDTQYF,TGCAGTGCTAGTCTCGGTAGCACAGATACGCAGTATTTT
TRBJ1-4,TRBV27,.,.,CASSWADTTNEKLFF,TGTGCCAGCAGTTGGGCAGACACAACTAATGAAAAACTGTTTTTT